This is a list of T cell receptor beta chains from one sample in a study of control samples from healthy donors and cancer patients. Repertoires were generated with immunoSEQ multiplex PCR, while TCRdb's copy carries only in-frame clones and drops some. The repertoire consists of 170,000 or so clones, with approximately 92% occurring once and the leading ten covering about 2.1%. Sequenced: blood. These receptors were taken from a woman in her 40s in good health. Both conserved end residues are part of each CDR3. Fields, in order: CDR3 protein, V gene.

cdr3_aa: CASTWGTTGGETQYF; v_call: TRBV2
cdr3_aa: CASSLVAERQETQYF; v_call: TRBV5-1
cdr3_aa: CASSLEGSEQFF; v_call: TRBV11-3
cdr3_aa: CASSTGPNQPQHF; v_call: TRBV7-3
cdr3_aa: CASSPGQGVGEQYF; v_call: TRBV27
cdr3_aa: CASSARRLDNEQFF; v_call: TRBV3-1/TRBV3-2
cdr3_aa: CASSRGLYYEQYF; v_call: TRBV19
cdr3_aa: CASSPWDSSSYNSPLHF; v_call: TRBV5-5
cdr3_aa: CASSPLLTSFGDGDNEQFF; v_call: TRBV18
cdr3_aa: CASSSGEQIAEAFF; v_call: TRBV5-1
cdr3_aa: CASSYSITGTNYGYTF; v_call: TRBV6-5
cdr3_aa: CASGLSWDSTYQTYEQYF; v_call: TRBV12-5